This T cell receptor (beta chain) originates from a study of Graves' ophthalmopathy and Graves' hyperthyroidism. The CDR3 is 14 amino acids. The V gene's germline CDR1 is LGHNA and CDR2 YSLEER. This clonotype was observed at least ten times. Its target is not known. One end of the junction fails to match germline, which may point to a read error. Study-wide points: Ophthalmopathy and stable hyperthyroidism were discriminated by a 13-signature model, with roughly 86% sensitivity and 80% to 84% specificity. In blood, most expanded thyroid clonotypes above 0.001 frequency were also detected.

RNA transcripts yielded amplified TCR beta CDR3 regions. HTBI primers were used in a first-round RT-PCR, which preceded a second-round multiplex PCR. TCRdb re-called the multiplex PCR reads through MiXCR, storing one row per CDR3 protein. This sample has 500,000 to 800,000 distinct CDR3 sequences; about 38% occur once, and the top ten carry over 2.5%. Lactation, pregnancy, uncontrolled infections and other autoimmune diseases were all grounds for excluding patients. Clinical symptoms, serum thyroxine, TRAb, thyroid ultrasound and orbital computed tomography determined diagnosis. The chain links TRBV4-3 to TRBJ1-1; TRBD1 might be the D (5 bases). The sequence was obtained from an adult man with Graves' ophthalmopathy. Material: peripheral blood. This chain's CDR3 is CASSQARVNTEAFF. CDR3 coding DNA: TGCGCCAGCAGTCAAGCCAGGGTGAACACTGAAGCTTTCTTT.